This T cell receptor (beta chain) was identified during a study of T cells in Graves' hyperthyroidism and ophthalmopathy. Study conclusions and caveats: Ophthalmopathy was identified by the model a median around 6.9 months ahead of onset. Stable hyperthyroidism was separated from ophthalmopathy by a model based on 13 V-J features.

Comment on this clonotype: The antigen remains undetermined.

Stable Graves' hyperthyroidism denoted no ophthalmopathy progression over 18 months. Clinical symptoms, serum thyroxine and TRAb, thyroid ultrasound and orbital computed tomography together formed the diagnostic basis. It was RNA transcripts that yielded the amplified TCR beta CDR3 regions. The HTBI set primed first-round TCR CDR3 RT-PCR. TCRdb re-called the multiplex PCR reads with MiXCR, one entry per CDR3 protein. The sample lists fewer than 650,000 distinct CDR3 sequences; around 15% were seen once. This CDR3 has 15 amino acids. The germline V gene encodes CDR1 MGHRA and CDR2 YSYEKL. V shed 0 bases and J shed 0 bases, with 8 bases lying between them.

The sequencing sample was made of blood. The chain links TRBV4-1 to TRBJ1-1; no clear D. This TCR derives from a woman aged 40 to 50 with Graves' hyperthyroidism. The CDR3 region has the DNA TGCGCCAGCAGCCAAGATTGGGTTTTGAACACTGAAGCTTTCTTT. Translation: CASSQDWVLNTEAFF.